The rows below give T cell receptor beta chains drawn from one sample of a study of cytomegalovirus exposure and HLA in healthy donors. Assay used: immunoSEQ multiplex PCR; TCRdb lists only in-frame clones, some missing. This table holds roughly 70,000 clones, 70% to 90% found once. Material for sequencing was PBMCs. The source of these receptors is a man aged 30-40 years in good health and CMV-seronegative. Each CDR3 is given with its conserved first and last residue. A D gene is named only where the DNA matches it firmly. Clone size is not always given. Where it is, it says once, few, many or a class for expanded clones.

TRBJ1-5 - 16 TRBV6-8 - CASSPPDTDSNQPQHF TGTGCCAGCAGTCCCCCAGACACCGATAGCAATCAGCCCCAGCATTTT
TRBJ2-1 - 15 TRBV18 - CASSSGRGGDNEQFF TGTGCCAGCTCATCGGGGCGGGGCGGCGACAATGAGCAGTTCTTC
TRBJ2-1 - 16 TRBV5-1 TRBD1 CASSPGTVSSYNEQFF TGCGCCAGCAGCCCAGGGACAGTGAGCTCCTACAATGAGCAGTTCTTC
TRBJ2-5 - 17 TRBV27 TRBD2 CASSLNRPAGFQETQYF TGTGCCAGCAGTTTAAATCGGCCAGCGGGGTTTCAAGAGACCCAGTACTTC
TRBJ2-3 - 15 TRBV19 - CASSFSDRETDTQYF TGTGCCAGTAGTTTCTCAGACAGAGAAACAGATACGCAGTATTTT
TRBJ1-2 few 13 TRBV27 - CASSFGVSHGYTF TGTGCCAGCAGTTTCGGGGTCTCCCATGGCTACACCTTC
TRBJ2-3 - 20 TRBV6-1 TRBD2 CASSEGLAGTSPDTTHTQYF TGTGCCAGCAGTGAGGGACTAGCGGGAACGTCACCCGACACTACCCATACGCAGTATTTT
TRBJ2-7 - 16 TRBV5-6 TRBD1 CASSLGLRQGGLEQYF TGTGCCAGCAGCTTGGGTTTGAGACAGGGGGGCCTAGAGCAGTACTTC
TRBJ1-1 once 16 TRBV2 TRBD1 CASSLQGPGLDTEAFF TGTGCCAGCAGTTTACAGGGGCCTGGGCTCGACACTGAAGCTTTCTTT
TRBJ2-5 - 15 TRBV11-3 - CASSLVFGDLETQYF TGTGCCAGCAGCTTAGTCTTCGGAGACCTAGAGACCCAGTACTTC
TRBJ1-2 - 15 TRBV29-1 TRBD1 CSVVGTESDQYGYTF TGCAGCGTTGTGGGGACAGAATCGGACCAGTATGGCTACACCTTC
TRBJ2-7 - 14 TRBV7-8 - CASSQTGNSYEQYF TGTGCCAGCAGCCAGACAGGAAACTCCTACGAGCAGTACTTC
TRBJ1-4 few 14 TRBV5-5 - CASSFLATNEKLFF TGTGCCAGCAGCTTCCTTGCAACTAATGAAAAACTGTTTTTT
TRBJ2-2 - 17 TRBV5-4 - CASSLEENLLRTGELFF TGTGCCAGCAGCTTGGAGGAGAACCTGCTGCGGACCGGGGAGCTGTTTTTT
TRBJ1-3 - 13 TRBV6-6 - CASSYLRGDTIYF TGTGCCAGCAGTTACCTACGGGGGGACACCATATATTTT
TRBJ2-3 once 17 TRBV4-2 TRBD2 CASSQGQAGGGTDTQYF TGTGCCAGCAGCCAAGGCCAAGCGGGAGGGGGCACAGATACGCAGTATTTT
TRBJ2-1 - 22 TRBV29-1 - CSVRENLSSAWGPGPFPSEQFF TGCAGCGTTCGGGAAAACCTCTCCTCGGCGTGGGGTCCGGGTCCCTTCCCTAGTGAGCAGTTCTTC
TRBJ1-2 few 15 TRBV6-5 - CASSLGHGGGYGYTF TGTGCCAGCAGTTTAGGACACGGCGGGGGCTATGGCTACACCTTC
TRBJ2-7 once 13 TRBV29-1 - CSVHSGSSYEQYF TGCAGCGTCCATAGTGGGAGCTCCTACGAGCAGTACTTC
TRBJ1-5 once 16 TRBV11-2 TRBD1 CASSPGQGKGNQPQHF TGTGCCAGCAGCCCGGGACAGGGGAAAGGCAATCAGCCCCAGCATTTT
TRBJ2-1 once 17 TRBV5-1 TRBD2 CASSLGTSGLQVNEQFF TGCGCCAGCAGCTTGGGAACTAGCGGCCTCCAGGTCAATGAGCAGTTCTTC
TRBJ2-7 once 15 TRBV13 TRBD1 CASSLLQGAGHEQYF TGTGCCAGCAGCTTACTACAGGGGGCGGGCCACGAGCAGTACTTC
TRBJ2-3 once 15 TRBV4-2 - CASSPGAASTDTQYF TGTGCCAGCAGCCCCGGTGCGGCTAGCACAGATACGCAGTATTTT
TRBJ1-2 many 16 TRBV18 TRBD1 CASSPPGTGGNYGYTF TGTGCCAGCTCACCCCCCGGGACAGGGGGAAACTATGGCTACACCTTC
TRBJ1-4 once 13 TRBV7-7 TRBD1 CASSIGTAEKLFF TGTGCTAGCAGCATTGGGACAGCCGAAAAACTGTTTTTT
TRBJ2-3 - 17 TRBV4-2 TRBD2 CASSQVAAGGSTDTQYF TGTGCCAGCAGCCAAGTTGCAGCGGGGGGAAGCACAGATACGCAGTATTTT